The 29 T cell receptor beta chains in this list originate from one sample, sequenced in a study of T cell responses to AZD1222 COVID-19 vaccine. Method: immunoSEQ multiplex PCR; TCRdb's copy keeps in-frame clones and lacks some. The sample holds 150,000 or so clones; 80% to 90% are singletons and the top ten take 4.5% to 6%. The source material was peripheral blood, sampled on day 0 of AZD1222 vaccination. Every receptor here comes from an adult in good health.

The V and J genes are TRBV19 and TRBJ2-2; 10 bases agree with TRBD2. The CDR3 spans 16 residues. After removal of 3 bases from V and 8 bases from J, the junction contained 9 bases not matched to a gene. The germline CDR1 and CDR2 sequences are LNHDA and SQIVND (reference sequence). Here the CDR3 reads CASSILLAGVSGELFF. DNA of the CDR3: TGTGCCAGTAGTATTCTCCTAGCGGGAGTTTCGGGGGAGCTGTTTTTT. Filled out from reference TRBV19 and TRBJ2-2, the complete variable domain reads DGGITQSPKYLFRKEGQNVTLSCEQNLNHDAMYWYRQDPGQGLRLIYYSQIVNDFQKGDIAEGYSVSREKKESFPLTVTSAQKNPTAFYLCASSILLAGVSGELFFGEGSRLTVL.

The V gene is TRBV11-1, the J gene TRBJ1-2; unclear D gene. The CDR3 covers 13 residues. Germline loops: CDR1 SGHAT, CDR2 FQDESV (reference sequence). V shed 3 bases and J shed 5 bases, with 10 bases lying between them. CDR3 DNA: TGTGCCAGCAGCTTGAGTGGCGGGTATGGCTACACCTTC. As protein: CASSLSGGYGYTF.

The V and J genes are TRBV7-6 and TRBJ1-5, with 10 bases lining up with TRBD1. Germline CDR1 reads SGHVS; CDR2 reads FNYEAQ. V trimming: 1 base; J trimming: 6 bases; junction bases outside the gene matches: 3. The CDR3 runs 15 residues. CDR3 sequence (DNA): TGTGCCAGCAGCTTAGAGGGACAGGGGACTCAGCCCCAGCATTTT. This encodes CASSLEGQGTQPQHF.

The gene calls are TRBV30 and TRBJ1-3, with no clear D. Trimming shortened V by 3 bases and J by 2 bases, and 8 bases separated the two germline ends. CDR1 is GTSNPN and CDR2 is SVGIG in the germline V gene (reference sequence). The CDR3 length is 13 residues. CDR3 sequence reads: CAWRQKPGNTIYF. Here the CDR3 DNA reads TGTGCCTGGAGACAGAAACCTGGAAACACCATATATTTT.

CDR3 sequence reads: CASSLVSSEETQYF. In nucleotides, the CDR3 is TGCGCCAGCAGCTTGGTCAGCTCAGAAGAGACCCAGTACTTC. The rearrangement uses TRBV5-1 and TRBJ2-5, with D hard to call. Germline CDR1 and CDR2: SGHRS and YFSETQ. The CDR3 is made up of 14 amino acids. V lost 0 bases to trimming and J lost 3 bases, with 9 bases between them.

The chain joins TRBV7-9 to TRBJ1-6, with D possibly TRBD1 on 6 matching bases. V was pared by 1 base and J by 7 bases, with 11 bases between. This CDR3 is built from 15 residues. The V gene's germline CDR1 is SEHNR and CDR2 FQNEAQ (reference sequence). CDR3 sequence: CASSLVGARNSPLHF. CDR3 nucleotides: TGTGCCAGCAGCTTAGTGGGGGCACGCAATTCACCCCTCCACTTT.

The gene calls are TRBV18 and TRBJ1-2, with D possibly matching TRBD1 (6 bases). Trimming left V 5 bases short and J 1 base short, with 11 bases between. The CDR3 runs to 14 residues. The germline gives CDR1 KGHSH, CDR2 LQKENI. CDR3 region: CASSGDTLNYGYTF. DNA for the CDR3: TGTGCCAGCTCAGGGGACACCCTTAACTATGGCTACACCTTC.

J is TRBJ1-2 and V is TRBV5-5; 9 positions match TRBD1. The CDR3 is 16 amino acids. Germline V CDR1 and CDR2: SGHKS, YYEKEE (reference sequence). J gave up 8 bases and V 0 bases, and 11 bases lay outside the gene matches. The CDR3 loop reads CASSLDGTGRLGGYTF. CDR3 in DNA: TGTGCCAGCAGCTTGGACGGGACAGGGAGATTGGGAGGCTACACCTTC.

V gene TRBV30 combines with J gene TRBJ2-7; possibly TRBD1 for D (6 bases). The CDR3 is 15 amino acids. Trimming took 2 bases from V and 2 from J, leaving 16 bases between them. From germline, CDR1 is GTSNPN and CDR2 SVGIG (reference sequence). The CDR3 DNA is TGTGCCTGGAGTCCCCCGGGACATCTAACCTACGAGCAGTACTTC. The encoded protein is CAWSPPGHLTYEQYF.

The rearrangement links TRBV19 to TRBJ1-3; D is possibly TRBD1 (5 bases). The CDR3 sequence is 14 residues long. The V end lost 4 bases, the J end lost 2 bases, and 9 bases lay between the germline ends. Germline CDR1 LNHDA, CDR2 SQIVND (reference sequence). The CDR3 sequence is CASSRGTTGNTIYF. Written as DNA, the CDR3 is TGTGCCAGTAGTAGAGGGACGACTGGAAACACCATATATTTT.

The chain uses TRBV29-1 and TRBJ1-6; maybe TRBD1 (5 bases). Germline loops: CDR1 SQVTM, CDR2 ANQGSEA. The CDR3 contains 12 residues. CDR3: CAGGSYNSPLHF. The CDR3 nucleotides read TGCGCCGGGGGCTCCTATAATTCACCCCTCCACTTT.

V usage is TRBV9 and J usage is TRBJ2-3; TRBD2 aligns across 7 bases. CDR1 and CDR2 from the germline V gene are SGDLS and YYNGEE. This CDR3 is built from 16 residues. V gave up 0 bases and J gave up 4 bases; unmatched junction bases: 8. CDR3 nucleotides: TGTGCCAGCAGCGTAGGAGGGAGGGCCCGGTCAGATACGCAGTATTTT. It codes for CASSVGGRARSDTQYF.

The chain recombines TRBV3-1 (or the pseudogene TRBV3-2) with TRBJ2-3; 8 bases match TRBD2. CDR1 LGHDT and CDR2 YNNKEL come from the germline V gene (reference sequence). The CDR3 loop spans 15 amino acids. Trimming at V came to 3 bases and at J to 6 bases, leaving 8 bases not matched to a gene. CDR3 nucleotide sequence: TGTGCCAGCAGCCATATAAGCGGGAGTTGGGATACGCAGTATTTT. This gives the protein CASSHISGSWDTQYF.

Comments on this clone: The germline gene is not matched at one end of the junction; a read error may be the cause. The chain is built from TRBV12-3 or TRBV12-4 and TRBJ2-1, with TRBD1 matching 9 bases. The CDR3 has 13 amino acids. The chain's CDR3 is CASSLGDREEQFF. CDR3 nucleotides: TGTGCCAGCAGCTTAGGGGACAGGGAGGAGCAGTTCTTC.

The chain links TRBV9 to TRBJ2-1, with D possibly being TRBD2 (6 bases). CDR1 is SGDLS, CDR2 YYNGEE, per germline. The CDR3 covers 15 residues. Deletions cut 2 bases from V and 4 bases from J, with 13 bases between. CDR3 residues: CASSVLWDSYNEQFF. Written as DNA, the CDR3 is TGTGCCAGCAGCGTTTTGTGGGACTCTTACAATGAGCAGTTCTTC.

The chain employs TRBV7-9 and TRBJ2-6; D ambiguous. CDR3 size: 17 residues. Germline values: CDR1 SEHNR, CDR2 FQNEAQ (reference sequence). V lost 2 bases and J lost 0, with 11 bases in between. The CDR3 is CASSLNNFYSGANVLTF. For the CDR3, the DNA is TGTGCCAGCAGCTTAAATAACTTTTACTCTGGGGCCAACGTCCTGACTTTC.

The chain links TRBV29-1 to TRBJ2-2; 10 nucleotides line up with TRBD1. Trimming took 7 bases from V and 3 from J; bases not matched to a gene: 5. This CDR3 spans 14 amino acids. Per the germline V gene, CDR1 is SQVTM and CDR2 is ANQGSEA. DNA of the CDR3: TGCAGCGGCACCGACAGGGGGCACACCGGGGAGCTGTTTTTT. Encoded protein: CSGTDRGHTGELFF.

The gene calls are TRBV2 and TRBJ1-1; D gene ambiguous. Germline V gene data show CDR1 as SNHLY and CDR2 as FYNNEI. Trimming pared 6 bases from V and 1 base from J, leaving 12 bases between. This CDR3 region has 14 residues. This chain's CDR3 is CASRGGRQNTEAFF. CDR3 in DNA: TGTGCCAGCAGGGGCGGCAGGCAGAACACTGAAGCTTTCTTT.

The chain has TRBV18 and TRBJ1-2; tentatively, D is TRBD1 (5 bases). CDR3 length equals 14 residues. With 3 bases removed from V and 4 bases from J, the gap between germline ends came to 12 bases. The germline V gene has CDR1 KGHSH and CDR2 LQKENI. The CDR3: CASSPGTDFYGYTF. CDR3 in DNA: TGTGCCAGCTCACCGGGGACTGACTTCTATGGCTACACCTTC.

The gene calls are TRBV9 and TRBJ2-5; maybe TRBD1 (5 bases). This CDR3 spans 16 amino acids. CDR1 is SGDLS and CDR2 is YYNGEE in the germline V gene. Trimming removed 0 bases from V and 5 bases from J, with 17 bases in between. This chain's CDR3 is CASSVGGYSLRETQYF. The CDR3 DNA follows: TGTGCCAGCAGCGTAGGGGGCTACTCCTTAAGGGAGACCCAGTACTTC. Using reference TRBV9 and TRBJ2-5 for the parts outside the CDR3, the full variable domain is DSGVTQTPKHLITATGQRVTLRCSPRSGDLSVYWYQQSLDQGLQFLIQYYNGEERAKGNILERFSAQQFPDLHSELNLSSLELGDSALYFCASSVGGYSLRETQYFGPGTRLLVL.

The chain links TRBV7-3 to TRBJ2-7; D is undetermined. This CDR3 has 12 residues. V was shortened by 2 bases and J by 4 bases, with 6 bases between the two germline ends. Germline assignment: CDR1 SGHTA and CDR2 FQGTGA. The CDR3 region has the DNA TGTGCCAGCAGCTTAGCGACTTACGAGCAGTACTTC. Translated, it gives CASSLATYEQYF. The whole variable domain, remainder taken from reference TRBV7-3 and TRBJ2-7, is GAGVSQTPSNKVTEKGKYVELRCDPISGHTALYWYRQSLGQGPEFLIYFQGTGAADDSGLPNDRFFAVRPEGSVSTLKIQRTERGDSAVYLCASSLATYEQYFGPGTRLTVT.

This clone has a single count. The chain recombines TRBV9 with TRBJ2-3, with 7 bases identical to TRBD2. CDR1 SGDLS and CDR2 YYNGEE come from the germline V gene. Trimming removed 4 bases from V and 5 bases from J; junction bases left unmatched: 10. CDR3 length: 15 residues. CDR3 bases: TGTGCCAGCAGCCCTGGACTAGTCCAGAGAGATACGCAGTATTTT. It translates to CASSPGLVQRDTQYF. Supplemented by reference TRBV9 and TRBJ2-3, the full variable domain reads DSGVTQTPKHLITATGQRVTLRCSPRSGDLSVYWYQQSLDQGLQFLIQYYNGEERAKGNILERFSAQQFPDLHSELNLSSLELGDSALYFCASSPGLVQRDTQYFGPGTRLTVL.

This chain connects TRBV7-6 to TRBJ1-4, with 8 bases fitting TRBD1. V was clipped by 0 bases and J by 7 bases; unmatched bases: 7. Looked up from germline, CDR1 is SGHVS and CDR2 is FNYEAQ. The CDR3 contains 16 residues. The CDR3 reads CASSLARQGQSEKLFF. DNA for the CDR3: TGTGCCAGCAGCTTAGCGCGACAGGGGCAGAGTGAAAAACTGTTTTTT.

In its sample, this clone was seen once. The chain is built from TRBV5-4 and TRBJ1-3, with unresolved D. The CDR3 contains 13 residues. V lost 4 bases, J lost 2 bases, and 7 bases lay in between. Looked up from germline, CDR1 is SGHNT and CDR2 is YYREEE (reference sequence). CDR3 coding DNA: TGTGCCAGCAGCATGGCGGCTGGAAACACCATATATTTT. Its translation: CASSMAAGNTIYF.

The chain has TRBV7-2 and TRBJ2-3, with D perhaps TRBD2 (6 bases). The CDR3 runs 15 residues. V lost 2 bases and J 2 bases, leaving 11 bases between the germline ends. Per the germline V gene, CDR1 is SGHTA and CDR2 is FQGNSA. CDR3 amino acids: CASSLRRLDTDTQYF. In DNA, the CDR3 is TGTGCCAGCAGCTTAAGGAGACTAGACACAGATACGCAGTATTTT.

V and J are TRBV5-1 and TRBJ2-1, with 8 positions matching TRBD1. V lost 4 bases and J lost 0; bases outside the gene matches: 3. This CDR3 spans 15 amino acids. Per germline, CDR1 SGHRS and CDR2 YFSETQ. Written as DNA, the CDR3 is TGCGCCAGCAGCCGGACAGGGAGCTCCTACAATGAGCAGTTCTTC. It yields the protein CASSRTGSSYNEQFF.

The chain couples TRBV11-2 to TRBJ1-1; 8 positions match TRBD1. Germline values: CDR1 SGHAT, CDR2 FQNNGV. This CDR3 has 14 amino acids. With V trimmed by 5 bases and J by 4 bases, 6 bases remained unmatched. The DNA for the CDR3 is TGTGCCAGCAGCAAAGACAGGGGAGGCACTGAAGCTTTCTTT. This codes for CASSKDRGGTEAFF.

The rearrangement uses TRBV25-1 and TRBJ2-5, with 9 bases that match TRBD2. Trimming took 1 base from V and 5 from J; bases not matched to a gene: 14. The CDR3 is made up of 18 amino acids. Germline loops: CDR1 MGHDK, CDR2 SYGVNS. The DNA for the CDR3 is TGTGCCAGCAGTGAATGGGGGCTTGGCGGGAGGGCCCAGGAGACCCAGTACTTC. The encoded protein is CASSEWGLGGRAQETQYF.

The chain combines TRBV18 with TRBJ1-2, with a possible D match to TRBD1 (5 bases). Trimming shortened V by 4 bases and J by 7 bases, and 13 bases separated the two germline ends. The CDR3 consists of 13 residues. Germline V lookup: CDR1 KGHSH, CDR2 LQKENI. The CDR3 is CASSLATQGGYTF. DNA of the CDR3: TGTGCCAGCTCACTTGCCACCCAGGGTGGCTACACCTTC.